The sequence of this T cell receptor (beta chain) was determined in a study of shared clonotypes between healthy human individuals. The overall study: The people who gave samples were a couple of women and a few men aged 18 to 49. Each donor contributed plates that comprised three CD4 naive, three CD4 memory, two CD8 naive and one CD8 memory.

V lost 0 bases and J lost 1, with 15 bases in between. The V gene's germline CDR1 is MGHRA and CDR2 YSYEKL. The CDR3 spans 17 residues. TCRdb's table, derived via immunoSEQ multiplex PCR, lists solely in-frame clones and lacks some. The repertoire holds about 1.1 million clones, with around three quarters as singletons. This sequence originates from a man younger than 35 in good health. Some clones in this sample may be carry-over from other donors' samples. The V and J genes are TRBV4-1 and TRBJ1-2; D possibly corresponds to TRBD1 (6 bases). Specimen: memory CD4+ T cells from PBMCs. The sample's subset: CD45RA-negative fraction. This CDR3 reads CASSQEIYGTINYGYTF. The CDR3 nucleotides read TGCGCCAGCAGCCAAGAAATTTACGGGACAATTAACTATGGCTACACCTTC.